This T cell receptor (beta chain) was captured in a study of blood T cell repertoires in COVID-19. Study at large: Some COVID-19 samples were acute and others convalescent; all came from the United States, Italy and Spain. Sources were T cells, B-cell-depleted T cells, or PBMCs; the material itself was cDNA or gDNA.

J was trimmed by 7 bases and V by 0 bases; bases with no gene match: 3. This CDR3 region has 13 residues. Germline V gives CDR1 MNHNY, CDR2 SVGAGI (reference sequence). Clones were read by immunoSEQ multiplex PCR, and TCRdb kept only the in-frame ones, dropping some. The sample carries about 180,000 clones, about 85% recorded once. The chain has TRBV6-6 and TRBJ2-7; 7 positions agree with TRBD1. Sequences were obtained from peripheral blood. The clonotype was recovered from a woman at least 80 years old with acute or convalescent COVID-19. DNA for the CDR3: TGTGCCAGCAGTTACTCGACAGGGTTGGAGCAGTACTTC. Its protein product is CASSYSTGLEQYF.